A selection of T cell receptor beta chains follows, all from one sample in a study of blood T cell repertoires in COVID-19. Assay: immunoSEQ multiplex PCR; the TCRdb copy retains only in-frame clones and omits some. This sample yields hundreds of thousands of clones, of which around 87% are seen a single time; about 2% belongs to the top ten. Sequencing was done on a sample of peripheral blood. All receptors come from an older woman with COVID-19, enrolled during active disease. Each CDR3 is given with its conserved first and last residue. D genes are given only for firm matches. Only part of the rows carry a size: once, few, many, or a class if the clone is expanded.

d_gene	j_gene	abundance	v_gene	CDR3nt	CDR3aa
TRBD2	TRBJ2-3	.	TRBV18	TGTGCCAGCTCAACCAAACAACTAGCGATCGCAGATACGCAGTATTTT	CASSTKQLAIADTQYF
TRBD1	TRBJ2-5	.	TRBV19	TGTGCCAGTAGTATTGGACAGGGGGCGATTGAGACCCAGTACTTC	CASSIGQGAIETQYF
.	TRBJ2-5	.	TRBV5-6	TGTGCCAGCAGCTTCGGGTCGGAGTGGGAGGAGACCCAGTACTTC	CASSFGSEWEETQYF
.	TRBJ1-1	.	TRBV6-5	TGTGCCAGCAAGGTGGCAGGCACTGAAGCTTTCTTT	CASKVAGTEAFF
TRBD1	TRBJ2-7	few	TRBV5-5	TGTGCCAGCATACAGGGACAGGGTTGGTACGAGCAGTACTTC	CASIQGQGWYEQYF
TRBD1	TRBJ1-1	.	TRBV27	TGTGCCAGCAGTATCGACAGGGGGGGATACACTGAAGCTTTCTTT	CASSIDRGGYTEAFF
.	TRBJ1-1	.	TRBV12-5	TGTGCTAGTGGCAACGGACAGCTCGAAGCTTTCTTT	CASGNGQLEAFF
TRBD1	TRBJ1-1	.	TRBV2	TGTGCCAGCACTCTACAGGGGATAAACACTGAAGCTTTCTTT	CASTLQGINTEAFF
.	TRBJ2-3	.	TRBV9	TGTGCCAGCAGCGTCGGGTTCAGCACAGATACGCAGTATTTT	CASSVGFSTDTQYF
TRBD1	TRBJ1-1	.	TRBV3-1/TRBV3-2	TGTGCCAGCAGCCAGGGGACAGGGTGGCCCACTGAAGCTTTCTTT	CASSQGTGWPTEAFF
TRBD1	TRBJ2-7	.	TRBV20-1	TGCAGTGCTAGTGCACAGGGGGCTGGATACGAGCAGTACTTC	CSASAQGAGYEQYF
TRBD1	TRBJ2-7	.	TRBV18	TGTGCCAGCTCACCATACAGGGGTGGGTCGTACGAGCAGTACTTC	CASSPYRGGSYEQYF
TRBD1	TRBJ2-1	.	TRBV6-2/TRBV6-3	TGTGCCAGCAGTTACTCGAGTCCAGGGGGCTCCTACAATGAGCAGTTCTTC	CASSYSSPGGSYNEQFF
.	TRBJ2-3	.	TRBV25-1	TGTGCCAGCCAGGGACTTTCCACAGATACGCAGTATTTT	CASQGLSTDTQYF
TRBD1	TRBJ1-2	.	TRBV7-3	TGTGCCAGCAGCTCATACCCGGACAGGGCTAACTACCTCGGCTACACCTTC	CASSSYPDRANYLGYTF
.	TRBJ2-7	.	TRBV6-2/TRBV6-3	TGTGCCAGCAGTTACTCGAGTTTGGCAGGGCGATCCTACGAGCAGTACTTC	CASSYSSLAGRSYEQYF
TRBD2	TRBJ2-7	.	TRBV7-2	TGTGCCAGCAGCGCATCGGGGCTAGCGGGGTACGAGCAGTACTTC	CASSASGLAGYEQYF
TRBD1	TRBJ2-1	.	TRBV2	TGTGCCAGCACCGTCGACAGGGGAGCTGAGCAGTTCTTC	CASTVDRGAEQFF
.	TRBJ2-3	.	TRBV7-3	TGTGCCAGCAGCTTTACTGGAGGATACACAGATACGCAGTATTTT	CASSFTGGYTDTQYF
TRBD2	TRBJ2-5	once	TRBV27	TGTGCCAGCAGTCCCAGTAGAGCGGGGGGGCAAGAGACCCAGTACTTC	CASSPSRAGGQETQYF
.	TRBJ2-5	.	TRBV5-1	TGCGCCAGCAGCTTGGTAACGGGATCCCAAGAGACCCAGTACTTC	CASSLVTGSQETQYF
.	TRBJ2-7	.	TRBV5-8	TGTGCCAGCAGCTTGGCCTTGGGACACCTCTCCTACGAGCAGTACTTC	CASSLALGHLSYEQYF
.	TRBJ2-5	.	TRBV7-9	TGTGCCAGCAGCTTAGGATTCTCGGGAGAGGAGACCCAGTACTTC	CASSLGFSGEETQYF
.	TRBJ1-5	.	TRBV5-1	TGCGCCAGCAGCTTGGCGGGGATGGGCAATCAGCCCCAGCATTTT	CASSLAGMGNQPQHF
TRBD2	TRBJ2-5	.	TRBV9	TGTGCCAGCAGCGGCGGGACTAGCGGGTTAGAGACCCAGTACTTC	CASSGGTSGLETQYF
.	TRBJ2-1	.	TRBV6-2/TRBV6-3	TGTGCCAGCAGCGACAGGCGGAATGAGCAGTTCTTC	CASSDRRNEQFF
.	TRBJ2-7	.	TRBV6-5	TGTGCCTCGACAGGAGATAGACACGAGCAGTACTTC	CASTGDRHEQYF
.	TRBJ2-1	.	TRBV5-1	TGCGCCAGCAGCTCACTTGCGGGTACCGTGAATGAGCAGTTCTTC	CASSSLAGTVNEQFF
.	TRBJ1-4	.	TRBV5-4	TGTGCCAGCAGCGCGCAGGGTAACAATGAAAAACTGTTTTTT	CASSAQGNNEKLFF
.	TRBJ2-4	.	TRBV11-2	TGTGCCAGCAGCTTCCAGGGGGGTGTGGATAACATTCAGTACTTC	CASSFQGGVDNIQYF
.	TRBJ2-5	.	TRBV11-2	TGTGCCAGCAGCTTAGAAATCCAGGGGGGAACCCAGTACTTC	CASSLEIQGGTQYF
.	TRBJ1-2	.	TRBV6-5	TGTGCCAGCAAATCGGACAGCAACTATGGCTACACCTTC	CASKSDSNYGYTF
TRBD1	TRBJ1-4	.	TRBV27	TGTGCCAGCAGCCCAACAGGGGCGAATAATGAAAAACTGTTTTTT	CASSPTGANNEKLFF
.	TRBJ2-7	.	TRBV15	TGTGCCACCAGCACTGGCAGAAATTGGTTTGGGCAGTACTTC	CATSTGRNWFGQYF
TRBD1	TRBJ1-2	.	TRBV2	TGTGCCAGCAGAGGACAGGGGGACTATGGCTACACCTTC	CASRGQGDYGYTF